What follows are 31 T cell receptor beta chains derived from one specimen sequenced in a study of low-dose radiotherapy and immunotherapy resistance in tumors. Gene-specific TRAV and TRBV primers were used for first-strand cDNA, covering alpha and beta chains. A constant-region primer paired with the V-primer adapter amplified TCRs over about 19 PCR cycles. TCRdb itself ran the reads through MiXCR, one entry per CDR3 protein. The sample shows around 80,000 distinct CDR3 sequences, less than 20% of them seen only once. The time point was: after trial treatment. Treatment defined: LDRT plus nivolumab, ipilimumab, low-dose cyclophosphamide and aspirin (RACIN trial). This specimen consisted of PBMCs, obtained after low-dose radiotherapy plus immunotherapy. These receptors were obtained from a male donor with prostate cancer.

This clonotype was counted at least ten times. The chain couples TRBV5-4 to TRBJ2-1; 13 positions match TRBD2. Germline CDR1 reads SGHNT; CDR2 reads YYREEE (reference sequence). The CDR3 length is 15 residues. The junction had 6 bases not matched to a gene; V was cut back by 5 bases and J by 7 bases. CDR3 region: CASRAGTSGINEQFF. CDR3 coding DNA: TGTGCCAGCAGAGCAGGGACTAGCGGGATTAATGAGCAGTTCTTC.

About this clonotype: At one of its ends the junction is not consistent with the germline gene, which may arise from a read error. This CDR3 is CASSLGLASSYNEQFF. The CDR3 bases are TGTGCCAGCAGCTTGGGGCTAGCCAGCTCCTACAATGAGCAGTTCTTC. This sequence joins TRBV5-3 and TRBJ2-1; perhaps D is TRBD1 or TRBD2 (5 bases each). TRBV5-3 belongs to the ORF category, with a function that is uncertain. The CDR3 loop spans 16 amino acids.

This clonotype was observed many times. The rearrangement links TRBV7-2 to TRBJ2-6; no clear D. The germline V gene encodes CDR1 SGHTA and CDR2 FQGNSA. The CDR3 is made up of 14 amino acids. V dropped 7 bases and J dropped 0 bases, with 7 bases sitting between them. CDR3 DNA sequence: TGTGCCAGCAACGTACCCTCTGGGGCCAACGTCCTGACTTTC. Translation: CASNVPSGANVLTF. The whole variable domain, remainder taken from reference TRBV7-2 and TRBJ2-6, is GAGVSQSPSNKVTEKGKDVELRCDPISGHTALYWYRQSLGQGLEFLIYFQGNSAPDKSGLPSDRFSAERTGGSVSTLTIQRTQQEDSAVYLCASNVPSGANVLTFGAGSRLTVL.

This clonotype was counted many times. The V gene is TRBV5-1, the J gene TRBJ2-1, with TRBD2 matching over 11 bases. Germline V CDR1 and CDR2: SGHRS, YFSETQ. The CDR3 contains 16 residues. Trimming removed 4 bases from V and 7 bases from J; junction bases left unmatched: 10. The CDR3 is CASSVTSGSFQNEQFF. Written as DNA, the CDR3 is TGCGCCAGCAGCGTTACTAGCGGGAGCTTCCAGAATGAGCAGTTCTTC.

This clonotype has a count of ten or more. V is TRBV7-2 and J is TRBJ2-5; TRBD2 agrees at 9 bases. This CDR3 comprises 13 residues. The junction had 4 bases not matched to a gene; V was cut back by 1 base and J by 10 bases. Germline CDR1 reads SGHTA; CDR2 reads FQGNSA. For the CDR3, the DNA is TGTGCCAGCAGCTTAGTATCTAGCGGGGACCAGTACTTC. This sequence encodes CASSLVSSGDQYF.

This clonotype was observed once. A far larger clone is one nucleotide away, so this likely arose from a read error. This chain links TRBV5-1 with TRBJ2-7, with D perhaps TRBD1 or TRBD2 (5 bases each). V was clipped by 5 bases and J by 7 bases, with 22 bases between them. Germline CDR1 is SGHRS and CDR2 is YFSETQ. The CDR3 covers 15 residues. The CDR3 is CASSQIRDVNNEQYF. The CDR3 bases are TGCGCCAGCAGTCAAATCCGGGACGTAAACAATGAGCAGTACTTC.

This clonotype occurred many times. This rearrangement joins TRBV6-2 or TRBV6-3 to TRBJ2-1; tentatively, D is TRBD2 (5 bases). The V gene lost 7 bases and the J gene lost 3 bases, with 13 bases spanning the gap. Germline V gene lookup returns CDR1 MNHEY and CDR2 SVGEGT. The length of the CDR3 is 14 residues. The chain's CDR3 is CASMPGLDYNEQFF. DNA for the CDR3: TGTGCCAGCATGCCCGGACTGGACTACAATGAGCAGTTCTTC.

This clonotype qualifies as medium-sized. The chain combines TRBV28 with TRBJ2-7, with TRBD2 matching over 13 bases. The CDR3 contains 17 residues. CDR1 is MDHEN, CDR2 SYDVKM, per germline. V was pared by 5 bases and J by 0 bases, with 7 bases of the junction left unmatched. The CDR3 DNA reads TGTGCCAGCAGTGACCTGACTAGCGGGAGGTACTCCTACGAGCAGTACTTC. This encodes CASSDLTSGRYSYEQYF.

This clonotype was counted between two and nine times. The chain combines TRBV5-1 with TRBJ2-7; 8 positions agree with TRBD1. The V gene end was trimmed by 4 bases and the J gene end by 6 bases; junction bases not matched to a gene: 9. The CDR3 has 14 amino acids. CDR1 and CDR2 from the germline V gene are SGHRS and YFSETQ. The CDR3 sequence is CASSLRTGSGEQYF. CDR3 nucleotide sequence: TGCGCCAGCAGCCTAAGGACAGGGTCGGGCGAGCAGTACTTC.

This clonotype was counted at least ten times. The genes are TRBV19 and TRBJ1-1; 11 nucleotides line up with TRBD1. Trimming took 5 bases from V and 1 from J; bases not matched to a gene: 12. In germline, CDR1 is LNHDA, CDR2 SQIVND (reference sequence). This CDR3 region has 18 residues. CDR3 nucleotide sequence: TGTGCCAGTAGTGTAAGGACAGGGGGCGCGTTCCCGAACACTGAAGCTTTCTTT. It encodes CASSVRTGGAFPNTEAFF.

This clonotype has just a few counts. The rearrangement joins TRBV6-5 to TRBJ1-1; D might be TRBD1 (5 bases). CDR1 is MNHEY, CDR2 SVGAGI, per germline. This CDR3 region has 15 residues. With 2 bases removed from V and 0 bases from J, the gap between germline ends came to 10 bases. DNA of the CDR3: TGTGCCAGCAGTTACGACAGAGCCATGAACACTGAAGCTTTCTTT. Amino acid sequence: CASSYDRAMNTEAFF.

This clonotype showed up many times. The chain is built from TRBV12-3 or TRBV12-4 and TRBJ1-5, with D tentatively TRBD1 (6 bases). The CDR3 runs 17 residues. The germline V and J ends were trimmed by 3 bases and 5 bases, with 20 bases remaining between them. For the CDR3, the DNA is TGTGCCAGCAGTTTCCTATCGGGGGGGGCCGGGGATCAGCCCCAGCATTTT. The encoded protein is CASSFLSGGAGDQPQHF.

This clonotype was seen repeatedly, ten times or more. The CDR3 DNA reads TGTGCCAGCAGCTTCCCAAGAAGCACAGATACGCAGTATTTT. Translation: CASSFPRSTDTQYF. The V and J genes are TRBV7-9 and TRBJ2-3, with D hard to call. The CDR3 extends over 14 amino acids. Trimming left V 3 bases short and J 0 bases short, with 7 bases between. In germline, CDR1 is SEHNR, CDR2 FQNEAQ (reference sequence).

This clonotype was observed at least ten times. The V and J genes are TRBV18 and TRBJ1-2; D unresolved. This CDR3 has 14 residues. CDR1 is KGHSH and CDR2 is LQKENI in the germline V gene. The V gene lost 3 bases and the J gene lost 0 bases, with 8 bases spanning the gap. CDR3 sequence reads: CASSPFAANYGYTF. The CDR3 region has the DNA TGTGCCAGCTCACCGTTCGCCGCTAACTATGGCTACACCTTC.

The gene calls are TRBV21-1 and TRBJ2-1. TRBV21-1 is termed a pseudogene. The CDR3 runs 16 residues. The CDR3 DNA reads as TGTGCCAGCAGCAAAGCCACCAGCGGCTCCTACAATGTGCAGTTCTTC. This encodes CASSKATSGSYNVQFF.

This clonotype came up many times. The V and J genes are TRBV6-2 or TRBV6-3 and TRBJ2-5; 7 bases match TRBD2. Trimming removed 9 bases from V and 1 base from J; junction bases left unmatched: 5. Germline values: CDR1 MNHEY, CDR2 SVGEGT. The CDR3 covers 13 residues. CDR3 residues: CASRPGGQETQYF. CDR3 DNA sequence: TGTGCCAGTCGCCCGGGGGGCCAAGAGACCCAGTACTTC.

The chain links TRBV27 to TRBJ1-1; no firm D call. Trimming took off 2 bases at V and 4 bases at J, with 8 bases between the two ends. Germline CDR1 reads MNHEY; CDR2 reads SMNVEV (reference sequence). The CDR3 is made up of 13 amino acids. The CDR3 is CASSLSGITEAFF. Written as DNA, the CDR3 is TGTGCCAGCAGTTTAAGTGGGATCACTGAAGCTTTCTTT.

This clonotype was observed at least ten times. The chain is built from TRBV7-8 and TRBJ1-5, with D perhaps matching TRBD1 (6 bases). CDR3 size: 16 residues. Between the trimmed V and J ends, which lost 1 base and 6 bases, there was a span of 16 bases. The V gene's germline CDR1 is SGHVS and CDR2 FQNEAQ. The CDR3 sequence is CASSLGGLTGTQPQHF. The CDR3 nucleotides are TGTGCCAGCAGCTTAGGGGGGCTAACAGGGACTCAGCCCCAGCATTTT. Based on the CDR3 plus reference TRBV7-8 and TRBJ1-5, the full variable domain is GAGVSQSPRYKVAKRGQDVALRCDPISGHVSLFWYQQALGQGPEFLTYFQNEAQLDKSGLPSDRFFAERPEGSVSTLKIQRTQQEDSAVYLCASSLGGLTGTQPQHFGDGTRLSIL.

With respect to this clonotype: A single base is all that separates this from a far larger clone, so a read error is likely. The CDR3 sequence is CAGSYDYEQYF. As DNA, the CDR3 is TGTGCCGGCAGTTACGACTACGAGCAGTACTTC. The chain employs TRBV6-2 or TRBV6-3 and TRBJ2-7; D is ambiguous. Germline CDR1 reads MNHEY; CDR2 reads SVGEGT. The CDR3 totals 11 residues.

The rearrangement joins TRBV29-1 to TRBJ2-1; 13 bases fit TRBD2. V lost 5 bases, J lost 10 bases, and 8 bases stayed unmatched. The CDR3 length is 14 residues. CDR1 is SQVTM, CDR2 ANQGSEA, per germline. The CDR3 here is CSVSGTSGTEEQFF. For the CDR3, the DNA is TGCAGCGTTTCCGGGACTAGCGGGACTGAGGAGCAGTTCTTC.

The chain recombines TRBV19 with TRBJ2-5, with 8 bases lining up with TRBD1. In germline, CDR1 is LNHDA, CDR2 SQIVND (reference sequence). This CDR3 region has 17 residues. Unmatched junction bases numbered 16, after V lost 6 bases and J lost 4 bases. The CDR3 coding sequence is TGTGCCAGTAGCCGATCGGGGCAGGGGGCGCGCTCAGAGACCCAGTACTTC. Its translation: CASSRSGQGARSETQYF. Complete variable domain (other parts from reference TRBV19 and TRBJ2-5): DGGITQSPKYLFRKEGQNVTLSCEQNLNHDAMYWYRQDPGQGLRLIYYSQIVNDFQKGDIAEGYSVSREKKESFPLTVTSAQKNPTAFYLCASSRSGQGARSETQYFGPGTRLLVL.

A few counts support this clonotype. V is TRBV20-1 and J is TRBJ1-1; D uncertain. The CDR3 loop spans 14 amino acids. Germline lookup yields CDR1 DFQATT and CDR2 SNEGSKA (reference sequence). V was cut by 0 bases and J by 0 bases, with 8 bases left in between. DNA of the CDR3: TGCAGTGCTAGAGATCGGACGGTGAACACTGAAGCTTTCTTT. This codes for CSARDRTVNTEAFF.

This clonotype was seen repeatedly, ten times or more. This chain links TRBV6-6 with TRBJ2-5; a possible D gene is TRBD1 (6 bases). Per germline, CDR1 MNHNY and CDR2 SVGAGI (reference sequence). V lost 4 bases and J 2 bases, leaving 8 bases between the germline ends. The CDR3 sequence is 13 residues long. This chain's CDR3 is CASSFGTQETQYF. The CDR3 nucleotides are TGTGCCAGCAGTTTTGGGACACAAGAGACCCAGTACTTC.

Many counts were recorded for this clonotype. The V call is TRBV6-5, the J call TRBJ2-7, with TRBD1 identical over 8 bases. The ends lost 6 bases at V and 3 bases at J; junction bases unmatched: 10. CDR1 is MNHEY and CDR2 is SVGAGI in the germline V gene. The CDR3 is 15 residues long. CDR3 sequence: CASSLYRGNFYEQYF. CDR3 nucleotide sequence: TGTGCCAGCAGCCTTTACAGGGGGAATTTCTACGAGCAGTACTTC.

This clonotype was picked up many times. This chain connects TRBV2 to TRBJ2-7, with 9 bases aligning to TRBD1. Germline V CDR1 and CDR2: SNHLY, FYNNEI. The trim removed 0 bases at V and 6 bases at J, leaving 6 bases unmatched. This CDR3 has 15 residues. The CDR3 loop reads CASSEADRGFGEQYF. In DNA, the CDR3 is TGTGCCAGCAGTGAAGCCGACAGGGGGTTCGGCGAGCAGTACTTC.

This clonotype came up many times. The V call is TRBV3-1, the J call TRBJ1-4, with 7 bases identical to TRBD1. CDR3 length equals 14 residues. The ends lost 4 bases at V and 4 bases at J; junction bases unmatched: 3. From germline, CDR1 is LGHDT and CDR2 YNNKEL (reference sequence). Here the CDR3 reads CASSPTGRNEKLFF. CDR3 bases: TGTGCCAGCAGCCCGACAGGGCGTAATGAAAAACTGTTTTTT.

V and J are TRBV27 and TRBJ1-3, with a tentative D call TRBD1 (5 bases). The germline gives CDR1 MNHEY, CDR2 SMNVEV (reference sequence). V lost 6 bases, J lost 2 bases, and 14 bases lay in between. CDR3 length: 15 residues. The CDR3 loop reads CASRHRPLPGNTIYF. The CDR3, as DNA: TGTGCCAGCAGACACAGGCCGCTCCCTGGAAACACCATATATTTT.

This clonotype was observed at least ten times. This rearrangement joins TRBV19 to TRBJ2-7, with D maybe TRBD2 (6 bases). Trimming pared 9 bases from V and 2 bases from J, leaving 17 bases between. Germline CDR1 LNHDA, CDR2 SQIVND (reference sequence). The CDR3 totals 14 residues. CDR3 loop: CASSPGGFPYEQYF. The CDR3 nucleotides are TGTGCCAGCTCTCCCGGGGGTTTTCCCTACGAGCAGTACTTC.

This clonotype was seen many times. This chain uses TRBV4-3 with TRBJ2-7; TRBD1 matches at 7 bases. This CDR3 is built from 15 residues. The V gene's germline CDR1 is LGHNA and CDR2 YSLEER. J was trimmed by 0 bases and V by 0 bases; bases with no gene match: 2. The CDR3 region has the DNA TGCGCCAGCAGCCAAGATCCAGGGGGCTCCTACGAGCAGTACTTC. This sequence encodes CASSQDPGGSYEQYF.

This clonotype was recorded many times. The chain is built from TRBV12-3 or TRBV12-4 and TRBJ2-1; D is undetermined. The germline V and J ends were trimmed by 5 bases and 0 bases, with 11 bases remaining between them. The CDR3 length is 15 residues. For the CDR3, the DNA is TGTGCCAGCAGTCTCACAGTTAGCTCCTACAATGAGCAGTTCTTC. Its protein is CASSLTVSSYNEQFF.

Many counts were recorded for this clonotype. The chain has TRBV18 and TRBJ1-5; 7 bases line up with TRBD1. This CDR3 is built from 15 residues. The V gene end was trimmed by 3 bases and the J gene end by 5 bases; junction bases not matched to a gene: 7. From germline, CDR1 is KGHSH and CDR2 LQKENI. This chain's CDR3 is CASSPRQGPDQPQHF. The CDR3 DNA is TGTGCCAGCTCACCCAGACAGGGTCCGGATCAGCCCCAGCATTTT.